The T cell receptor beta chain described here comes from a study of CD8 T cells in ankylosing spondylitis. Points from the study as a whole: It appeared that ankylosing spondylitis blood was characterized by a TCR beta motif of 8 or 9 highly homologous variants.

TCRdb re-analysed the 5' RACE reads in MiXCR, keeping a single row per CDR3 protein. Of about 840,000 distinct CDR3 sequences listed, about 10% are singletons. This clonotype was counted between two and nine times. The antigen remains undetermined. The CDR3 length is 15 residues. The V gene's germline CDR1 is MDHEN and CDR2 SYDVKM. V lost 5 bases and J 1 base, leaving 14 bases between the germline ends. The origin of this receptor is a male donor with ankylosing spondylitis. The sample consisted of blood, either unsorted or a sorted T cell fraction (not recorded which). The V gene is TRBV28, the J gene TRBJ1-1; no clear D gene. The CDR3 region has the DNA TGTGCCAGCAGTCTACCAGGAGTACCGAACACTGAAGCTTTCTTT. Its protein is CASSLPGVPNTEAFF.